Shown below are 5 T cell receptor beta chains from a single sample sequenced in a study of cytomegalovirus exposure and HLA in healthy donors (dated by TCRdb to about 2017). Library preparation employed the immunoSEQ multiplex PCR assay. A mixture of 60 forward primers for TCR Vbeta segments and 13 reverse primers for TCR Jbeta segments was used in the multiplex PCR. Held by TCRdb, this immuneACCESS table contains in-frame sequences only and omits some clones. Under half of the omission traces to an unresolved V gene where checked; the cause of the rest is unknown. The sample includes about 110,000 clones, with roughly two thirds observed a single time. The ten biggest clones cover approximately 3% of the sample. Sequenced input: PBMCs. The receptors come from a man aged 25 to 40 in good health and CMV-seronegative.

This clone appeared a few times. The rearrangement uses TRBV5-5 and TRBJ2-7; TRBD2 matches 7 bases. Germline CDR1 is SGHKS and CDR2 is YYEKEE (reference sequence). This CDR3 is 15 amino acids long. Trimming cost V 0 bases and J 0 bases; bases outside gene matches: 3. CDR3 sequence reads: CASSLAGGSSYEQYF. In DNA form, the CDR3 reads TGTGCCAGCAGCTTGGCCGGGGGGAGCTCCTACGAGCAGTACTTC.

The chain couples TRBV11-3 to TRBJ2-7; the D is unclear. Germline-derived CDR1 and CDR2 are SGHNT and YENEEA. CDR3 length equals 11 residues. V was clipped by 4 bases and J by 4 bases, with 5 bases between them. The DNA of the CDR3 is TGTGCCAGCAGCTCACGGTACGAGCAGTACTTC. Protein sequence: CASSSRYEQYF.

The gene calls are TRBV5-1 and TRBJ2-2; D may be TRBD1 (6 bases). Between the trimmed V and J ends, which lost 6 bases and 2 bases, there was a span of 11 bases. The CDR3 is 14 residues long. CDR1 is SGHRS and CDR2 is YFSETQ in the germline V gene. The DNA of the CDR3 is TGCGCCAGCACGGGGACAAGTAACACCGGGGAGCTGTTTTTT. It is translated as CASTGTSNTGELFF.

The chain joins TRBV5-1 to TRBJ2-5, with 10 bases fitting TRBD2. The germline CDR1 and CDR2 sequences are SGHRS and YFSETQ. Trimming at V came to 3 bases and at J to 4 bases, leaving 6 bases not matched to a gene. The CDR3 length is 15 residues. The CDR3 here is CASSSSGSGVETQYF. The CDR3 nucleotides read TGCGCCAGCAGCTCTAGCGGGAGTGGGGTAGAGACCCAGTACTTC.

This sequence joins TRBV27 and TRBJ2-2; 7 nucleotides line up with TRBD1. The CDR3 contains 17 residues. The V gene end was trimmed by 1 base and the J gene end by 6 bases; junction bases not matched to a gene: 11. Germline-derived CDR1 and CDR2 are MNHEY and SMNVEV (reference sequence). For the CDR3, the DNA is TGTGCCAGCAGTTTATATGACAGGGCCGTCATCGCCGGGGAGCTGTTTTTT. Residues: CASSLYDRAVIAGELFF.